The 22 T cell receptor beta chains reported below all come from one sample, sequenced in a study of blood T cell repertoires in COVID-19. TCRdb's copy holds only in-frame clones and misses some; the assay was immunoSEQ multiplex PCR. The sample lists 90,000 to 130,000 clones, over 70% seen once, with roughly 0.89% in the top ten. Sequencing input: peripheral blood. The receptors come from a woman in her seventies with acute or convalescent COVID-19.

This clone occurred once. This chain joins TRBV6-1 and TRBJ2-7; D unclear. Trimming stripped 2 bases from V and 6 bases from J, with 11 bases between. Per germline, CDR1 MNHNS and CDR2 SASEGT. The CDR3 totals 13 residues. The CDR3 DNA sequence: TGTGCCAGCAGTGAACCCACCGTCGGCGAGCAGTACTTC. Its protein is CASSEPTVGEQYF.

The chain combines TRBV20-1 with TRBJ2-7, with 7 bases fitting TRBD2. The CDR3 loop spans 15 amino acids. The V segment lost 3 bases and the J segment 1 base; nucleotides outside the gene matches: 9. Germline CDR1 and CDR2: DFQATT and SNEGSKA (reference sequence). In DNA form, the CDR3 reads TGCAGTGCTAGTACTAGCGCCATATCTTCCTACGAGCAGTACTTC. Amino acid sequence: CSASTSAISSYEQYF.

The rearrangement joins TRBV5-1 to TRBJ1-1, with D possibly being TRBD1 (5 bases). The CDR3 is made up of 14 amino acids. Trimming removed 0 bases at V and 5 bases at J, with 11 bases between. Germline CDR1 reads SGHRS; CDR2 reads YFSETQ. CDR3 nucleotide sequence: TGCGCCAGCAGCTTGGATGGGGCCGGGACTGAAGCTTTCTTT. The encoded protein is CASSLDGAGTEAFF.

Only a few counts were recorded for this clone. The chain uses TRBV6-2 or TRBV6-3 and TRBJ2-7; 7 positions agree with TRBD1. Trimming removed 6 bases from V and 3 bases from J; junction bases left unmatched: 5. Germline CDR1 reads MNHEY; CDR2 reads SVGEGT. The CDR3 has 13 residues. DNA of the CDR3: TGTGCCAGCAGCTGGGACAGATTCTACGAGCAGTACTTC. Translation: CASSWDRFYEQYF.

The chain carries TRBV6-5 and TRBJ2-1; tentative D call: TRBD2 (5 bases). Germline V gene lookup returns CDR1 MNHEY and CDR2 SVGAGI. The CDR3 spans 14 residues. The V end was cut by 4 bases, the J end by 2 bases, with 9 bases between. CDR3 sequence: CASSSSSPYNEQFF. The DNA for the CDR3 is TGTGCCAGCAGTTCTAGCTCCCCCTACAATGAGCAGTTCTTC.

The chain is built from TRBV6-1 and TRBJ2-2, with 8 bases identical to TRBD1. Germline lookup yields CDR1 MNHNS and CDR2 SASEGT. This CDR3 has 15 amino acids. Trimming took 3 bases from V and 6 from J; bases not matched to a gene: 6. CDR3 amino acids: CASSDIAGGPGELFF. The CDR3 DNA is TGTGCCAGCAGTGATATAGCAGGGGGCCCCGGGGAGCTGTTTTTT.

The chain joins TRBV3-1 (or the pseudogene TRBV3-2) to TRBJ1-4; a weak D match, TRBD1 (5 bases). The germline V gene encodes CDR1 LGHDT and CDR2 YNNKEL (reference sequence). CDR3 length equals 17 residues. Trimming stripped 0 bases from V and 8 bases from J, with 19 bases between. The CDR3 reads CASSQDLMGRVAEKLFF. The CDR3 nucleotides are TGTGCCAGCAGCCAAGATTTAATGGGCAGGGTTGCCGAAAAACTGTTTTTT.

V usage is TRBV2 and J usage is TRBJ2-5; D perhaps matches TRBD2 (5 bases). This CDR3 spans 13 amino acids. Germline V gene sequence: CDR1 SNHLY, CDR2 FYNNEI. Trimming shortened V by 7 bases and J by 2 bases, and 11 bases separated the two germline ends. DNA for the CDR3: TGTGCCAGCACTCGACGGGGTCAAGAGACCCAGTACTTC. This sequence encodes CASTRRGQETQYF.

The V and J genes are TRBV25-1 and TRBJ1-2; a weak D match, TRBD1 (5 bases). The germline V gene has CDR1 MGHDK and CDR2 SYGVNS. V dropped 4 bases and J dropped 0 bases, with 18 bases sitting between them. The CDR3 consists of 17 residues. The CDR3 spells CASSAGGAGDTNYGYTF. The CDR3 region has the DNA TGTGCCAGCAGTGCGGGTGGGGCTGGGGATACTAACTATGGCTACACCTTC.

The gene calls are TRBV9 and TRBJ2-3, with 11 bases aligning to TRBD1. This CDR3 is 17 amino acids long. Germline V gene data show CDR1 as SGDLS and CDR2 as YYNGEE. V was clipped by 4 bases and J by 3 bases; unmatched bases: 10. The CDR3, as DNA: TGTGCCAGCAGCCCCGGGACAGGGGGGTTCTATACAGATACGCAGTATTTT. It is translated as CASSPGTGGFYTDTQYF.

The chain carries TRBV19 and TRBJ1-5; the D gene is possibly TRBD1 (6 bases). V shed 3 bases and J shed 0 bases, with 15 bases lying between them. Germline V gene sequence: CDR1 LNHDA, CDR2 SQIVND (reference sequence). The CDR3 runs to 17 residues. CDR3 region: CASSILDRTYSNQPQHF. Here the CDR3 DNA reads TGTGCCAGTAGTATTTTGGACAGAACATATAGCAATCAGCCCCAGCATTTT.

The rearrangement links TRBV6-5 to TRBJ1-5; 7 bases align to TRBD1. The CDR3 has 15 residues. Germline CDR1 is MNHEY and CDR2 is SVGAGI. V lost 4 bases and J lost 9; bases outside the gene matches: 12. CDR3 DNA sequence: TGTGCCAGCAGTTCCTTGACAGGGTCGGGTCGGCCCCAGCATTTT. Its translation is CASSSLTGSGRPQHF.

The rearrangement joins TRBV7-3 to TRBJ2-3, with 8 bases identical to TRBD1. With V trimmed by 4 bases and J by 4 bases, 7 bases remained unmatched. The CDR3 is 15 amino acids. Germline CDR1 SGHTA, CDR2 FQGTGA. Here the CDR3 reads CASSSGGTGADTQYF. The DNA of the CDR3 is TGTGCCAGCAGCTCAGGAGGGACAGGAGCAGATACGCAGTATTTT.

The CDR3 here is CASSLGTGGSVIETQYF. The CDR3 bases are TGTGCCAGCAGCCTTGGGACCGGGGGGAGTGTAATAGAGACCCAGTACTTC. The V and J genes are TRBV3-1 (or the pseudogene TRBV3-2) and TRBJ2-5, with 7 bases matching TRBD2. CDR1 is LGHDT and CDR2 is YNNKEL in the germline V gene (reference sequence). V was clipped by 4 bases and J by 4 bases; unmatched bases: 15. The CDR3 has 17 amino acids.

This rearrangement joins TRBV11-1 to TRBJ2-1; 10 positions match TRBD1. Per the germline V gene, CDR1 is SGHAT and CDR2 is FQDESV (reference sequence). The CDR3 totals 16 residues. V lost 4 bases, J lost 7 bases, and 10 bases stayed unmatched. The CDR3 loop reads CASSSPGTGEVNEQFF. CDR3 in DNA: TGTGCCAGCAGCTCTCCCGGGACAGGGGAAGTGAATGAGCAGTTCTTC.

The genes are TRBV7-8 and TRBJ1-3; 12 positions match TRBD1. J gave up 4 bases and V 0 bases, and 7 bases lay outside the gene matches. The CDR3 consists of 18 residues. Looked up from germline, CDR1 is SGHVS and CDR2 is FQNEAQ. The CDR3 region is CASSLAGGQGAGGNTIYF. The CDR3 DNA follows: TGTGCCAGCAGCTTAGCGGGGGGACAGGGGGCAGGAGGAAACACCATATATTTT.

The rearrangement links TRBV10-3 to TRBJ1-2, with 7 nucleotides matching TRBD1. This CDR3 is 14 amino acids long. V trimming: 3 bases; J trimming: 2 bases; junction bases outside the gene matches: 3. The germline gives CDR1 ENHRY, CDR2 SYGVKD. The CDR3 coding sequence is TGTGCCATCAGTGAAAAAGGGGGCAACTATGGCTACACCTTC. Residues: CAISEKGGNYGYTF.

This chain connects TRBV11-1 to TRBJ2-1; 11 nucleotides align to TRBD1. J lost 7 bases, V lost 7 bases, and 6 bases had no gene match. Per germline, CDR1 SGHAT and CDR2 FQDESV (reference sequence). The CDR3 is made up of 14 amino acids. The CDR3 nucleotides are TGTGCCAGCACCTGGGACAGGGGGGCGAATGAGCAGTTCTTC. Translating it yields CASTWDRGANEQFF.

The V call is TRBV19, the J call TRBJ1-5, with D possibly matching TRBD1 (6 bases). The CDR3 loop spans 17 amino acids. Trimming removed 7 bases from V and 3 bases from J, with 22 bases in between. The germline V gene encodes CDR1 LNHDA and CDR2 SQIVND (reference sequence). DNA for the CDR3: TGTGCCAGTACAGGCAGGGGCGGATCGATAAACAATCAGCCCCAGCATTTT. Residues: CASTGRGGSINNQPQHF.

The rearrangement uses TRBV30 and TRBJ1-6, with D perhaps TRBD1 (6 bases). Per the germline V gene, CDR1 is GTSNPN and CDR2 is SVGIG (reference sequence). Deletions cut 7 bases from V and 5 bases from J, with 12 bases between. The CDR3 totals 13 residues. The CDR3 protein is CAFRGGDNSPLHF. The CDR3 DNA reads TGTGCCTTCAGGGGAGGGGATAATTCACCCCTCCACTTT.

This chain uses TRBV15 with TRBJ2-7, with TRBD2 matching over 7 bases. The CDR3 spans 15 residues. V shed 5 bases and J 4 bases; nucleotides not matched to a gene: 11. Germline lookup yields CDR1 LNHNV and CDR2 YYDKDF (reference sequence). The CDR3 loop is CATSSPGLREYEQYF. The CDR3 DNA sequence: TGTGCCACCAGCTCCCCGGGACTAAGGGAGTACGAGCAGTACTTC.

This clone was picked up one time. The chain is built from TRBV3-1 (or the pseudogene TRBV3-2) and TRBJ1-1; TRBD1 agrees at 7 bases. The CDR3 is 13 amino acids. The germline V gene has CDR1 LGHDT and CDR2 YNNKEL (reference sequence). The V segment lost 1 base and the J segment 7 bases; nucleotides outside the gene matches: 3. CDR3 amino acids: CASSQVRGFEAFF. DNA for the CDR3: TGTGCCAGCAGCCAAGTCAGGGGGTTTGAAGCTTTCTTT.